This TCR beta chain was recovered during a study of shared clonotypes between healthy human individuals. Study-level information: The donor pool was made up of a couple of women and a few men aged 18 to 49.

Original analysis: In the immunoSEQ data, sequences were junction-only and lacked quality scores, so filtering differed. TCRdb keeps only in-frame clones here, not all; method: immunoSEQ multiplex PCR. V and J calls and clone size are given by that table; D and trimming were obtained from the DNA. Of hundreds of thousands of clones detected, approximately 96% appear once; the ten largest clones hold approximately 0.12%. Study-wide results and limits: A reduction in generation probabilities was seen for non-shared clonotypes relative to those shared by all four donors.

CD45RO-negative, CCR7-positively selected cells formed the naive CD8 fraction, excluding terminally differentiated effector memory CD45RA+ cells. Healthy HIV-negative adults with no recent acute infections or vaccinations were recruited as donors. Germline assignment: CDR1 SGHDT and CDR2 YYEEEE. With V trimmed by 3 bases and J by 2 bases, 7 bases remained unmatched. The CDR3 has 16 residues. In regard to this clone: Its specificity is not known.

This chain uses TRBV5-6 with TRBJ2-3; 9 nucleotides match TRBD1. The receptor was isolated from a woman aged 25-40 years in good health. The sequenced sample consisted of naive CD8+ T cells sorted from blood. The CDR3 nucleotides read TGTGCCAGCAGCTACGGGACAGGGAGGTCCACAGATACGCAGTATTTT. It encodes CASSYGTGRSTDTQYF.